What follows is one TCR beta chain and its context. This sample is part of a study of control samples from healthy donors and cancer patients. The length of the CDR3 is 14 residues. Trimming took 2 bases from V and 8 from J, leaving 10 bases between them. Germline V gene sequence: CDR1 SGHTA, CDR2 FQGNSA. The repertoire was sequenced with immunoSEQ multiplex PCR; TCRdb's copy has only in-frame clones and lacks some. The data hold tens of thousands of clones, with 94% observed a single time. The sample consisted of blood. The J gene is TRBJ1-6, the V gene TRBV7-2, with a tentative D call TRBD1 (5 bases). This receptor was taken from a man younger than 45 in good health. The CDR3, as DNA: TGTGCCAGCAGCTTACCAGGGTTGTATTCACCCCTCCACTTT. This codes for CASSLPGLYSPLHF.